The rows below give T cell receptor beta chains drawn from one sample of a study of post-analysis software for immune sequencing data. TCRdb itself ran the PCR reads through MiXCR, one entry per CDR3 protein. The data contain hundreds of thousands of distinct CDR3 sequences, 59% of them singletons. The sample consisted of blood. These receptors came from a girl aged 2 to 10 with multiple sclerosis. Each CDR3 is given with its conserved first and last residue. Fields, in order: D gene, CDR3 length, J gene, clone size, V gene, CDR3 DNA, CDR3 protein. The D gene is left open where the match is weak. Expanded clones are given a class, and other clones once, few, many or no size at all.

>NA|16|TRBJ2-6|NA|TRBV7-2
TGTGCCAGCAGCTTAGCGCGGGCACGTGGGGCCAACGTCCTGACTTTC
CASSLARARGANVLTF
>NA|13|TRBJ2-3|NA|TRBV6-4
TGTGCCAGCAGCGGGACCTTAATAGATACGCAGTATTTT
CASSGTLIDTQYF
>NA|16|TRBJ2-7|NA|TRBV6-9
TGTGCCAGCAGCCAGTTTGGGACGAGGGGACGGAACGAGCAGTACTTC
CASSQFGTRGRNEQYF
>TRBD1|15|TRBJ2-3|NA|TRBV20-1
TGCAGTGCTAGAGTCGGGGGACAGGGCACAGATACGCAGTATTTT
CSARVGGQGTDTQYF
>NA|12|TRBJ2-7|few|TRBV6-5
TGTGCCAGCAAACAACAGGGTTACGAGCAGTACTTC
CASKQQGYEQYF
>NA|14|TRBJ2-5|NA|TRBV20-1
TGCAGTGCTAAGTCTACACAGGGAAGGGAGACCCAGTACTTC
CSAKSTQGRETQYF
>NA|12|TRBJ1-2|NA|TRBV7-2
TGTGCCAGCAGCTCCAGGGAGGATGGCTACACCTTC
CASSSREDGYTF
>NA|13|TRBJ2-3|few|TRBV29-1
TGCAGCGTTGAGGGCAGACTAACAGATACGCAGTATTTT
CSVEGRLTDTQYF
>NA|16|TRBJ2-5|NA|TRBV4-1
TGCGCCAGTCAGGCATCGGGGGCAGGATCGGGAGAGACCCAGTACTTC
CASQASGAGSGETQYF
>NA|15|TRBJ2-5|few|TRBV20-1
TGCAGTGCTAGTCTGGGCAGGGCGATGGGGGAGACCCAGTACTTC
CSASLGRAMGETQYF
>TRBD1|15|TRBJ2-5|NA|TRBV7-2
TGTGCCAGCAGCTGGCAGGGGGCCAAGAAAGAGACCCAGTACTTC
CASSWQGAKKETQYF
>NA|16|TRBJ2-7|NA|TRBV3-1
TGTGCCAGCAGCCTTTTAGTGACAGGACCCTCCTACGAGCAGTACTTC
CASSLLVTGPSYEQYF
>NA|15|TRBJ1-1|NA|TRBV20-1
TGCAGTGCTAGAGAGGTGTGGGCTCCGGGCACTGAAGCTTTCTTT
CSAREVWAPGTEAFF
>NA|15|TRBJ2-1|NA|TRBV12-3/TRBV12-4
TGTGCCAGCAGCTACAGGGTAGGATCCCACAATGAGCAGTTCTTC
CASSYRVGSHNEQFF
>TRBD2|16|TRBJ2-3|NA|TRBV3-1
TGTGCCAGCAGCCCCAATTTAGCGGGGGGTTCAGATACGCAGTATTTT
CASSPNLAGGSDTQYF
>TRBD1|15|TRBJ2-1|few|TRBV7-3
TGTGCCAGCAGCTTAAGTGGGACAGGTATCAATGAGCAGTTCTTC
CASSLSGTGINEQFF
>NA|17|TRBJ2-3|NA|TRBV4-2
TGTGCCAGCAGCCAACGAACGGAGGGGACTAGCACAGATACGCAGTATTTT
CASSQRTEGTSTDTQYF
>NA|13|TRBJ1-6|once|TRBV6-1
TGTGCCAGCAGGGGACCCGCGGGGTGGCCCCTCCACTTT
CASRGPAGWPLHF
>TRBD1|13|TRBJ2-5|NA|TRBV6-6
TGTGCCAGCAGTCACGGACAGGAAGAGACCCAGTACTTC
CASSHGQEETQYF
>TRBD2|19|TRBJ2-1|NA|TRBV6-5
TGTGCCAGCAGTTACAGAATGGATCTAGCGGGAGTTTACAGGAATGAGCAGTTCTTC
CASSYRMDLAGVYRNEQFF
>TRBD1|15|TRBJ2-5|NA|TRBV7-9
TGTGCCAGCAGCTTAGAGACAGGGGGCGGGGAGGCCCAGTACTTC
CASSLETGGGEAQYF
>NA|17|TRBJ2-4|once|TRBV18
TGTGCCAGCTCACCAATAAGGGGAGGCGTAGCCAAAAACATTCAGTACTTC
CASSPIRGGVAKNIQYF
>NA|17|TRBJ2-3|NA|TRBV5-4
TGTGCCAGCAGCTTACGGCCGACAGCTCACAGCACAGATACGCAGTATTTT
CASSLRPTAHSTDTQYF
>TRBD1|16|TRBJ2-7|few|TRBV27
TGTGCCAGCAGGATACTACCGGGACAGGGGGCTGAGCAGCAGTACTTC
CASRILPGQGAEQQYF
>TRBD2|18|TRBJ2-5|NA|TRBV20-1
TGCAGTGCTATCCCCCTTTCCGGGACTAGCGGGAGAGGAGAGACCCAGTACTTC
CSAIPLSGTSGRGETQYF
>TRBD1|17|TRBJ2-4|few|TRBV2
TGTGCCAGCAGTGAATTGCGGAGTGACAGGGGCCGGAACATTCAGTACTTC
CASSELRSDRGRNIQYF
>TRBD2|16|TRBJ2-1|few|TRBV5-1
TGCGCCAGCAGCTTGGGGACTAGCGGGAGGGGCAATGAGCAGTTCTTC
CASSLGTSGRGNEQFF
>TRBD1|15|TRBJ2-1|NA|TRBV6-1
TGTGCCAGCAGTGAAGCCAGGGACAGGGGTGTTGAGCAGTTCTTC
CASSEARDRGVEQFF
>NA|13|TRBJ2-7|NA|TRBV20-1
TGCAGTGCCTTACGAGGGGAGACGTACGAGCAGTACTTC
CSALRGETYEQYF
>NA|16|TRBJ2-2|once|TRBV25-1
TGTGCCAGCAGTGATAACGTCAGGACGAACACCGGGGAGCTGTTTTTT
CASSDNVRTNTGELFF
>TRBD2|14|TRBJ2-1|few|TRBV10-2
TGCGCCAGCAGAGGGACTAGCGGGAGAAATGAGCAGTTCTTC
CASRGTSGRNEQFF
>TRBD2|12|TRBJ2-1|NA|TRBV29-1
TGCAGCGTTGACGGGAGGTTCAATGAGCAGTTCTTC
CSVDGRFNEQFF
>NA|13|TRBJ2-3|NA|TRBV7-7
TGTGCCAGCAGCTACGGGAACACAGATACGCAGTATTTT
CASSYGNTDTQYF
>TRBD2|15|TRBJ2-1|few|TRBV5-1
TGCGCCAGCAGCTTGGTTGGACTAGCGGACAATGAGCAGTTCTTC
CASSLVGLADNEQFF
>TRBD1|16|TRBJ1-5|NA|TRBV27
TGTGCCAGCAACCCAAGCTCCGGGACAGGGGGACAGTCCCAGCATTTT
CASNPSSGTGGQSQHF
>TRBD2|13|TRBJ2-1|many|TRBV20-1
TGCAGTGCTAGGAGAGCGGGAGGTAATGAGCAGTTCTTC
CSARRAGGNEQFF
>NA|13|TRBJ2-7|few|TRBV25-1
TGTGCCAGTAGCCCGGACACTACCTACGAGCAGTACTTC
CASSPDTTYEQYF
>NA|19|TRBJ1-2|NA|TRBV5-6
TGTGCCAGCAGCTTCGAAAGGGGAGGGGGATCAAAGACGGGGTATGGCTACACCTTC
CASSFERGGGSKTGYGYTF
>NA|13|TRBJ2-7|few|TRBV5-1
TGCGCCAGCCCCTTGGATTGCTCTAACGAGCAGTACTTC
CASPLDCSNEQYF
>TRBD2|14|TRBJ2-1|once|TRBV20-1
TGCAGTGCCCTAGCGGTTCAGCATCGTACTGAGCAGTTCTTC
CSALAVQHRTEQFF
>NA|14|TRBJ2-6|NA|TRBV7-3
TGTGCCAGCAGCTTGAACTCTGGGGCCAACGTCCTGACTTTC
CASSLNSGANVLTF
>NA|12|TRBJ2-3|NA|TRBV13
TGTGCCAGCAGCCCCTATTCGCATACGCAGTATTTT
CASSPYSHTQYF
>NA|15|TRBJ1-6|NA|TRBV6-4
TGTGCCAGCAGTGAAAATGCAGAACCAAATTCACCCCTCCACTTT
CASSENAEPNSPLHF
>TRBD1|13|TRBJ2-7|few|TRBV18
TGTGCCAGCTCACCGACAGGGGGCCACGAGCAGTACTTC
CASSPTGGHEQYF
>NA|13|TRBJ2-5|NA|TRBV20-1
TGCAGTGCTAAGTTGGGGGGGCGAGAGACCCAGTACTTC
CSAKLGGRETQYF
>TRBD1|14|TRBJ1-2|NA|TRBV20-1
TGCAGTGCCAGGGACAGGGGGCCTCACTATGGCTACACCTTC
CSARDRGPHYGYTF
>TRBD1|15|TRBJ2-3|few|TRBV27
TGTGCCAGCAGTCCCCAGGTAGAAGGGGGCGATACGCAGTATTTT
CASSPQVEGGDTQYF
>NA|13|TRBJ2-4|NA|TRBV10-3
TGTGCCATCAGTGACCAGGGGAACAACATTCAGTACTTC
CAISDQGNNIQYF
>NA|14|TRBJ2-7|NA|TRBV5-1
TGCGCCAGCAGCCCTTCGACTAGACTCTACGAGCAGTACTTC
CASSPSTRLYEQYF
>TRBD2|17|TRBJ2-1|NA|TRBV2
TGTGCCAGCAGTGGACTAGCGGGAGTTTTCACCTACAATGAGCAGTTCTTC
CASSGLAGVFTYNEQFF
>TRBD2|16|TRBJ2-7|once|TRBV5-1
TGCGCCAGCAGCACCAGGACTAGCGGACCAACCTACGAGCAGTACTTC
CASSTRTSGPTYEQYF
>NA|16|TRBJ1-1|NA|TRBV11-2
TGTGCCAGCAGCTCCACGGCGTGGGGGACGAACACTGAAGCTTTCTTT
CASSSTAWGTNTEAFF
>NA|13|TRBJ2-5|NA|TRBV2
TGTGCCAGCAGCATGGGTATCCAAGAGACCCAGTACTTC
CASSMGIQETQYF